The rows below give T cell receptor beta chains drawn from one sample of a study of T-cell reconstitution after alpha-beta-depleted transplantation in children. TCRdb reprocessed the PCR reads via MiXCR and lists one record per CDR3 protein. The sample has some 500,000 distinct CDR3 sequences; around 18% are singletons. The material was PBMCs from the stem cell graft donor, obtained from the stem cell graft. The receptors come from a human donor who donated a stem cell graft to a child with acute lymphoblastic leukemia. CDR3s include the opening cysteine and the closing phenylalanine or tryptophan. The D gene is left open where the match is weak. Only some rows state a clone size, as once, few, many or a class for expanded clones.

>few|TRBJ2-7|NA|TRBV6-2/TRBV6-3
TGTGCCAGCAGGGCAGGGCTGAGACGGTACGAGCAGTACTTC
CASRAGLRRYEQYF
>NA|TRBJ2-1|NA|TRBV6-1
TGTGCCAGCAGGGAACTAGTGTTGTCCTACAATGAGCAGTTCTTC
CASRELVLSYNEQFF
>NA|TRBJ1-1|TRBD1|TRBV5-1
TGCGCCAGCAGCCTGGTTACAGGGGGTCGGACTGAAGCTTTCTTT
CASSLVTGGRTEAFF
>few|TRBJ2-3|TRBD2|TRBV19
TGTGCCAGTAGTTTACTAGCGGGAGCGACGAAGACAGATACGCAGTATTTT
CASSLLAGATKTDTQYF
>NA|TRBJ2-7|NA|TRBV6-2/TRBV6-3
TGTGCCAGCCGGAGGAGCAACTACGAGCAGTACTTC
CASRRSNYEQYF
>few|TRBJ1-1|NA|TRBV12-3/TRBV12-4
TGTGCCAGCAGTTTTTGGGTGTCAAAGAACACTGAAGCTTTCTTT
CASSFWVSKNTEAFF
>NA|TRBJ2-7|TRBD2|TRBV13
TGTGCCAGCAGCCAGGGACTAGTGAGTTACGACCAGTACTTC
CASSQGLVSYDQYF
>NA|TRBJ2-5|NA|TRBV11-2
TGTGCCAGCAGCTTAGAGGCTAGTTTGGAGACCCAGTACTTC
CASSLEASLETQYF
>NA|TRBJ1-1|NA|TRBV28
TGTGCCAGCAGCCTACGGGGTAGAGGGAGGGATGAAGCTTTCTTT
CASSLRGRGRDEAFF
>few|TRBJ2-3|NA|TRBV20-1
TGCAGTGCTAGAGCGGCCGATACGCAGTATTTT
CSARAADTQYF
>few|TRBJ2-7|NA|TRBV3-1
TGTGCCAGCAGCCAAGAAGACGCCTACGAGCAGTACTTC
CASSQEDAYEQYF
>NA|TRBJ1-5|NA|TRBV9
TGTGCCAGCGGGGGGGGCAATCAGCCCCAGCATTTT
CASGGGNQPQHF
>NA|TRBJ1-1|NA|TRBV6-5
TGTGCCAGCAGTTACTCGATCCCTCCGAACACTGAAGCTTTCTTT
CASSYSIPPNTEAFF
>NA|TRBJ2-2|NA|TRBV5-1
TGCGCCAGCAGCTTGGCCCGAGGCGGCACCGGGGAGCTGTTTTTT
CASSLARGGTGELFF
>few|TRBJ2-7|TRBD2|TRBV29-1
TGCAGCGTTGAAGATGGGGGGGGCTACGAGCAGTACTTC
CSVEDGGGYEQYF
>few|TRBJ2-3|NA|TRBV20-1
TGCAGTGCTAGATGGGGTACAGATACGCAGTATTTT
CSARWGTDTQYF
>few|TRBJ1-2|NA|TRBV29-1
TGCAGCGTTGAATCCCCCGGGGCGGCTAACTATGGCTACACCTTC
CSVESPGAANYGYTF
>once|TRBJ2-7|NA|TRBV6-1
TGTGCCAGCAGTGAAGCGGCCGGCTCCTACGAGCAGTTC
CASSEAAGSYEQF
>few|TRBJ2-1|NA|TRBV24-1
TGTGCCACCAGTGATTCCCCCCTTGGCGAGCAGTTCTTC
CATSDSPLGEQFF
>few|TRBJ1-5|TRBD1|TRBV6-1
TGTGCCAGCAGCCTCGGGACAGCACGCGATCAGCCCCAGCATTTT
CASSLGTARDQPQHF
>NA|TRBJ2-7|NA|TRBV20-1
TGCAGTGCTAGGGCAGGGCGGGTCGAGCAGTACTTC
CSARAGRVEQYF